This T cell receptor (beta chain) stems from a study of T cell changes during pregnancy in multiple sclerosis. Trimming removed 4 bases at V and 0 bases at J, with 8 bases between. The CDR3 has 15 amino acids. Sequencing used immunoSEQ multiplex PCR; TCRdb keeps in-frame clones, though not all of them. The data contain tens of thousands of clones, just over 90% of them singletons. This chain uses TRBV5-7 with TRBJ2-6; D ambiguous. TRBV5-7 is an ORF, with its function uncertain. This receptor was obtained from a female donor with multiple sclerosis, enrolled in a pregnancy study. Source: CD8+ T cells from peripheral blood mononuclear cells, taken before pregnancy. CDR3 residues: CASSPLYSGANVLTF. CDR3 DNA sequence: TGTGCCAGCAGCCCCTTATACTCTGGGGCCAACGTCCTGACTTTC.